This is a list of T cell receptor beta chains from one sample in a study of shared clonotypes between healthy human individuals. The data were produced by immunoSEQ multiplex PCR, yet TCRdb's version contains in-frame clones alone and is incomplete. Here the sample spans around 550,000 clones, 90% to 96% being singletons. Sequencing used naive CD4+ T cells sorted from blood. These TCRs come from a woman younger than 45 in good health. Each CDR3 is given with its conserved first and last residue. D genes are given only for firm matches. For some rows the clone size is stated as once, few or many, or as a class when expanded; others skip it.

v_call: TRBV7-9
clone_size: NA
j_call: TRBJ2-3
d_call: TRBD2
cdr3_aa: CASRLADPDTQYF
cdr3_nt: TGTGCCAGCAGACTAGCGGATCCAGATACGCAGTATTTT

v_call: TRBV28
clone_size: NA
j_call: TRBJ2-1
d_call: NA
cdr3_aa: CASTVPGTYFNEQFF
cdr3_nt: TGTGCCAGCACCGTCCCCGGGACTTACTTCAATGAGCAGTTCTTC

v_call: TRBV5-1
clone_size: NA
j_call: TRBJ2-1
d_call: NA
cdr3_aa: CASSPSWGNEQFF
cdr3_nt: TGCGCCAGCAGCCCCAGCTGGGGGAATGAGCAGTTCTTC

v_call: TRBV28
clone_size: NA
j_call: TRBJ2-4
d_call: TRBD1
cdr3_aa: CASGLFLGTDLQLAKNIQYF
cdr3_nt: TGTGCCAGCGGGCTATTCTTAGGGACAGACCTTCAACTAGCCAAAAACATTCAGTACTTC

v_call: TRBV7-2
clone_size: NA
j_call: TRBJ1-2
d_call: TRBD1
cdr3_aa: CASSDRTGEYGYTF
cdr3_nt: TGTGCCAGCAGTGACAGGACAGGGGAATATGGCTACACCTTC

v_call: TRBV28
clone_size: NA
j_call: TRBJ1-1
d_call: NA
cdr3_aa: CASTPSGTIEAFF
cdr3_nt: TGTGCCAGCACCCCCTCTGGGACAATTGAAGCTTTCTTT

v_call: TRBV6-1
clone_size: NA
j_call: TRBJ1-1
d_call: TRBD1
cdr3_aa: CASSDRGSFSNTEAFF
cdr3_nt: TGTGCCAGCAGTGACAGGGGGTCCTTCTCGAACACTGAAGCTTTCTTT

v_call: TRBV5-8
clone_size: NA
j_call: TRBJ2-1
d_call: TRBD1
cdr3_aa: CASIRTGGRPSNEQFF
cdr3_nt: TGTGCCAGCATTAGGACAGGGGGTCGACCAAGCAATGAGCAGTTCTTC

v_call: TRBV11-3
clone_size: NA
j_call: TRBJ2-2
d_call: TRBD2
cdr3_aa: CASSLLAGATGELFF
cdr3_nt: TGTGCCAGCAGCTTACTAGCGGGAGCGACCGGGGAGCTGTTTTTT

v_call: TRBV30
clone_size: NA
j_call: TRBJ1-1
d_call: NA
cdr3_aa: CAWRNGGLAFF
cdr3_nt: TGTGCCTGGAGGAATGGGGGCTTAGCTTTCTTT

v_call: TRBV7-3
clone_size: NA
j_call: TRBJ2-3
d_call: NA
cdr3_aa: CASSQTGTSFGDTQYF
cdr3_nt: TGTGCCAGCAGCCAAACCGGGACATCCTTCGGAGATACGCAGTATTTT

v_call: TRBV28
clone_size: NA
j_call: TRBJ2-7
d_call: TRBD2
cdr3_aa: CASSPVTSGSNEQYF
cdr3_nt: TGTGCCAGCTCCCCCGTGACTAGCGGGAGTAACGAGCAGTACTTC

v_call: TRBV4-1
clone_size: NA
j_call: TRBJ2-7
d_call: NA
cdr3_aa: CASSQGSAPYEQYF
cdr3_nt: TGCGCCAGCAGCCAAGGTTCGGCCCCCTACGAGCAGTACTTC

v_call: TRBV19
clone_size: NA
j_call: TRBJ1-5
d_call: NA
cdr3_aa: CASSDRSGQPQHF
cdr3_nt: TGTGCCAGTAGTGACAGGTCAGGTCAGCCCCAGCATTTT

v_call: TRBV19
clone_size: NA
j_call: TRBJ1-5
d_call: NA
cdr3_aa: CASSIPPGQGWFQPQHF
cdr3_nt: TGTGCCAGTAGTATCCCACCAGGGCAGGGCTGGTTTCAGCCCCAGCATTTT

v_call: TRBV4-1
clone_size: NA
j_call: TRBJ2-7
d_call: TRBD2
cdr3_aa: CASSQRSSGSLSYEQYF
cdr3_nt: TGCGCCAGCAGCCAAAGGAGTAGCGGGAGCCTCTCCTACGAGCAGTACTTC

v_call: TRBV7-8
clone_size: once
j_call: TRBJ1-4
d_call: TRBD1
cdr3_aa: CASSRDRDEKLFF
cdr3_nt: TGTGCCAGCAGCCGGGACAGAGATGAAAAACTGTTTTTT

v_call: TRBV5-1
clone_size: NA
j_call: TRBJ2-1
d_call: TRBD2
cdr3_aa: CASSLVIAGGVNNEQFF
cdr3_nt: TGCGCCAGCAGCTTGGTAATAGCGGGAGGGGTAAACAATGAGCAGTTCTTC

v_call: TRBV9
clone_size: once
j_call: TRBJ2-7
d_call: NA
cdr3_aa: CASSVGKDSYEQYF
cdr3_nt: TGTGCCAGCAGCGTAGGTAAGGATTCCTACGAGCAGTACTTC

v_call: TRBV19
clone_size: NA
j_call: TRBJ1-2
d_call: NA
cdr3_aa: CASSSSGSTVYGYTF
cdr3_nt: TGTGCCAGTAGTTCCTCGGGCAGCACCGTCTATGGCTACACCTTC

v_call: TRBV29-1
clone_size: few
j_call: TRBJ2-7
d_call: NA
cdr3_aa: CSVVIYEQYF
cdr3_nt: TGCAGCGTTGTGATTTACGAGCAGTACTTC

v_call: TRBV5-5
clone_size: NA
j_call: TRBJ2-7
d_call: NA
cdr3_aa: CASSFLWGFDYEQYF
cdr3_nt: TGTGCCAGCAGCTTCCTGTGGGGATTTGACTACGAGCAGTACTTC

v_call: TRBV9
clone_size: NA
j_call: TRBJ2-7
d_call: NA
cdr3_aa: CASNKGQRSYEQYF
cdr3_nt: TGTGCCAGCAACAAAGGACAGCGCTCCTACGAGCAGTACTTC

v_call: TRBV18
clone_size: once
j_call: TRBJ2-7
d_call: NA
cdr3_aa: CASSRLREPYEQYF
cdr3_nt: TGTGCCAGCTCACGACTCCGGGAGCCCTACGAGCAGTACTTC

v_call: TRBV11-2
clone_size: NA
j_call: TRBJ2-3
d_call: NA
cdr3_aa: CASSLGLASSGTGAGAQYF
cdr3_nt: TGTGCCAGCAGCTTAGGATTAGCCTCTTCCGGGACAGGTGCGGGGGCGCAGTATTTT

v_call: TRBV6-5
clone_size: NA
j_call: TRBJ2-6
d_call: NA
cdr3_aa: CASSPDLSGANVLTF
cdr3_nt: TGTGCCAGCAGTCCCGACCTCTCTGGGGCCAACGTCCTGACTTTC

v_call: TRBV5-1
clone_size: once
j_call: TRBJ2-1
d_call: NA
cdr3_aa: CASSLGFEQFF
cdr3_nt: TGCGCCAGCAGCTTAGGATTCGAGCAGTTCTTC

v_call: TRBV28
clone_size: NA
j_call: TRBJ2-5
d_call: NA
cdr3_aa: CASSTHFQQETQYF
cdr3_nt: TGTGCCAGCAGTACGCACTTCCAGCAAGAGACCCAGTACTTC

v_call: TRBV4-1
clone_size: NA
j_call: TRBJ2-7
d_call: TRBD2
cdr3_aa: CASSQGAAGGTYEQYF
cdr3_nt: TGCGCCAGCAGCCAAGGGGCAGCGGGAGGTACCTACGAGCAGTACTTC

v_call: TRBV2
clone_size: NA
j_call: TRBJ2-7
d_call: NA
cdr3_aa: CASSEALPLSEQYF
cdr3_nt: TGTGCCAGCAGTGAAGCGCTTCCCCTCTCCGAGCAGTACTTC

v_call: TRBV5-1
clone_size: NA
j_call: TRBJ1-1
d_call: NA
cdr3_aa: CASSPSDLGGHTEAFF
cdr3_nt: TGCGCCAGCAGCCCCTCTGATTTGGGGGGGCACACTGAAGCTTTCTTT

v_call: TRBV2
clone_size: NA
j_call: TRBJ1-5
d_call: NA
cdr3_aa: CASSELQGGQPQHF
cdr3_nt: TGTGCCAGCAGTGAATTACAGGGAGGTCAGCCCCAGCATTTT

v_call: TRBV19
clone_size: NA
j_call: TRBJ2-7
d_call: TRBD1
cdr3_aa: CASSHSRDRTRAQYF
cdr3_nt: TGTGCCAGTAGTCATTCCCGGGACAGGACTCGCGCGCAGTACTTC

v_call: TRBV19
clone_size: NA
j_call: TRBJ2-4
d_call: NA
cdr3_aa: CASSLPGARGNIQYF
cdr3_nt: TGTGCCAGTAGTCTTCCGGGGGCGAGGGGAAACATTCAGTACTTC

v_call: TRBV5-1
clone_size: NA
j_call: TRBJ2-7
d_call: TRBD1
cdr3_aa: CASSFYNRGPNYEQYF
cdr3_nt: TGCGCCAGCAGCTTCTATAACAGGGGGCCAAACTACGAGCAGTACTTC

v_call: TRBV28
clone_size: NA
j_call: TRBJ2-7
d_call: TRBD1
cdr3_aa: CASKTSGTGGYEQYF
cdr3_nt: TGTGCCAGCAAAACCTCCGGGACAGGGGGTTACGAGCAGTACTTC

v_call: TRBV6-1
clone_size: NA
j_call: TRBJ2-1
d_call: TRBD2
cdr3_aa: CASSGGRGNEQFF
cdr3_nt: TGTGCCAGCAGTGGCGGGAGAGGTAATGAGCAGTTCTTC

v_call: TRBV19
clone_size: NA
j_call: TRBJ2-7
d_call: TRBD2
cdr3_aa: CASSMGLAGGTPYEQYF
cdr3_nt: TGTGCCAGTAGTATGGGACTAGCGGGAGGGACCCCCTACGAGCAGTACTTC

v_call: TRBV19
clone_size: NA
j_call: TRBJ2-1
d_call: NA
cdr3_aa: CASSHQADSYNEQFF
cdr3_nt: TGTGCCAGTAGCCACCAAGCGGACTCCTACAATGAGCAGTTCTTC

v_call: TRBV10-3
clone_size: NA
j_call: TRBJ2-7
d_call: NA
cdr3_aa: CAISELDRYYEQYF
cdr3_nt: TGTGCCATCAGTGAGTTGGACAGATACTACGAGCAGTACTTC

v_call: TRBV7-7
clone_size: NA
j_call: TRBJ2-2
d_call: NA
cdr3_aa: CASSLSSGNTGELFF
cdr3_nt: TGTGCCAGCAGCTTATCCAGCGGAAACACCGGGGAGCTGTTTTTT

v_call: TRBV6-5
clone_size: NA
j_call: TRBJ2-3
d_call: NA
cdr3_aa: CASVSGTDTQYF
cdr3_nt: TGTGCCAGTGTTAGCGGCACAGATACGCAGTATTTT

v_call: TRBV4-2
clone_size: NA
j_call: TRBJ2-5
d_call: NA
cdr3_aa: CASSQDGNTRQETQYF
cdr3_nt: TGTGCCAGCAGCCAAGACGGGAACACCAGACAAGAGACCCAGTACTTC

v_call: TRBV5-1
clone_size: NA
j_call: TRBJ1-3
d_call: NA
cdr3_aa: CASSLTGGNTIYF
cdr3_nt: TGCGCCAGCAGCTTGACAGGGGGAAACACCATATATTTT

v_call: TRBV4-1
clone_size: NA
j_call: TRBJ2-7
d_call: TRBD2
cdr3_aa: CASSPGLAGGYF
cdr3_nt: TGCGCCAGCAGCCCCGGACTAGCGGGAGGGTACTTC

v_call: TRBV5-4
clone_size: NA
j_call: TRBJ2-4
d_call: NA
cdr3_aa: CASSTVGAKNIQYF
cdr3_nt: TGTGCCAGCAGCACCGTGGGGGCCAAAAACATTCAGTACTTC

v_call: TRBV6-1
clone_size: NA
j_call: TRBJ2-3
d_call: NA
cdr3_aa: CASSEKRAPSTDTQYF
cdr3_nt: TGTGCCAGCAGTGAAAAGCGGGCCCCTAGCACAGATACGCAGTATTTT

v_call: TRBV4-2
clone_size: NA
j_call: TRBJ2-6
d_call: NA
cdr3_aa: CASSPASGSGANVLTF
cdr3_nt: TGTGCCAGCAGCCCGGCCAGCGGGTCTGGGGCCAACGTCCTGACTTTC

v_call: TRBV7-8
clone_size: NA
j_call: TRBJ1-1
d_call: NA
cdr3_aa: CASSLRFMTVTGAFF
cdr3_nt: TGTGCCAGCAGCCTCCGATTTATGACGGTGACGGGGGCTTTCTTT

v_call: TRBV7-6
clone_size: NA
j_call: TRBJ1-1
d_call: NA
cdr3_aa: CASSLGKGTEAFF
cdr3_nt: TGTGCCAGCAGCTTAGGAAAGGGAACTGAAGCTTTCTTT

v_call: TRBV27
clone_size: NA
j_call: TRBJ2-3
d_call: NA
cdr3_aa: CASSSGRGGYVADTQYF
cdr3_nt: TGTGCCAGCAGTTCGGGTAGAGGGGGTTATGTGGCAGATACGCAGTATTTT